This T cell receptor (beta chain) is from a study of T cell repertoires in cytomegalovirus infection. On the study more broadly: It can be stated that public TCR beta signatures indicated CMV infection as well as a matching HLA type.

TCRdb reprocessed the reads via MiXCR and lists one record per CDR3 protein. The sample has about 210,000 distinct CDR3 sequences; approximately 7% are singletons. The sample holds many counts of this clonotype. Losses at the gene ends were 8 bases for V and 6 bases for J; bases not matched to a gene: 6. Germline CDR1 and CDR2: MNHEY and SVGEGT. CDR3 length equals 13 residues. This TCR derives from a human donor in good health (CMV status not recorded). Some clones in this sample may be carry-over from other donors' samples. The V call is TRBV6-2 or TRBV6-3, the J call TRBJ1-5; 8 bases map to TRBD1. What was sequenced was PBMCs. CDR3: CASGQGARQPQHF. The CDR3 nucleotides read TGTGCCAGCGGCCAGGGGGCACGTCAGCCCCAGCATTTT.